The clone carrying this T cell receptor beta chain appeared many times. The antigen remains unidentified. Making use of molecular barcodes, quantitative 5'-RACE generated TCR beta libraries. TCRdb redid the calling of the 5' RACE reads with MiXCR, one entry per CDR3 protein. The sample holds approximately 100,000 distinct CDR3 sequences; roughly 8.3% are singletons and the top ten take around 10%. The source of the sample is a study of CD8 T cells in ankylosing spondylitis. Study-wide results and limits: Clones linked to the disease showed a CD8+ phenotype. They occurred at relatively low frequencies in peripheral blood. Disease-linked clones reportedly showed significant enrichment in matched ankylosing spondylitis synovial fluid. Prior work had noted some motif variants in reactive arthritis blood and synovial fluid.

There are 14 residues in the CDR3. The J segment lost 5 bases and the V segment lost 6 bases, leaving 8 bases of the junction unmatched. The sequencing sample was made of blood, either unsorted or a sorted T cell fraction (not recorded which). V is TRBV12-3 or TRBV12-4 and J is TRBJ2-7; 9 bases are a match to TRBD2. This sequence originates from a male donor with ankylosing spondylitis or in good health (not recorded which). The CDR3 nucleotides read TGTGCCAGCAGCCTCGTGGTAGCGGGAGACGAGCAGTACTTC. Translation: CASSLVVAGDEQYF.